These 12 T cell receptor beta chains share one sample of origin, sequenced in a study of blood T cell repertoires in COVID-19. Clones were read by immunoSEQ multiplex PCR, and TCRdb kept only the in-frame ones, dropping some. The data contain fewer than 500,000 clones, more than 75% of them singletons. Sequencing was done on a sample of PBMCs or T cells enriched from blood (not recorded which). All receptors come from a woman younger than 45 with acute COVID-19.

This clone was counted between two and nine times. The J gene is TRBJ2-2, the V gene TRBV9; D gene uncertain. V was trimmed by 4 bases and J by 6 bases, leaving 13 bases between them. The V gene's germline CDR1 is SGDLS and CDR2 YYNGEE. The CDR3 consists of 14 residues. CDR3 amino acids: CASSYYPAAGELFF. The CDR3 coding sequence is TGTGCCAGCAGCTACTACCCTGCGGCCGGGGAGCTGTTTTTT.

The CDR3 DNA sequence: TGTGCCACCAGTGGTTGGCAGGGGGGCCCAGATACGCAGTATTTT. Protein: CATSGWQGGPDTQYF. V usage is TRBV24-1 and J usage is TRBJ2-3; a weak D match, TRBD1 (7 bases). Germline assignment: CDR1 KGHDR and CDR2 SFDVKD. There are 15 residues in the CDR3. The V and J ends lost 5 bases and 4 bases respectively, with 15 bases between them.

This chain connects TRBV29-1 to TRBJ2-7, with 7 bases aligning to TRBD1. The CDR3 consists of 12 residues. The germline V gene has CDR1 SQVTM and CDR2 ANQGSEA. The trim removed 7 bases at V and 5 bases at J, leaving 8 bases unmatched. Here the CDR3 reads CSARQGVDEQYF. The CDR3 DNA reads as TGCAGCGCTAGACAGGGTGTCGACGAGCAGTACTTC.

For the CDR3, the DNA is TGTGCCACCAGTGACAGAGCGGACGGGAATGAAGCTTTCTTT. The encoded protein is CATSDRADGNEAFF. This chain uses TRBV24-1 with TRBJ1-1, with no clear D. Between the trimmed V and J ends, which lost 4 bases and 7 bases, there was a span of 15 bases. Germline-derived CDR1 and CDR2 are KGHDR and SFDVKD. This CDR3 comprises 14 residues.

This rearrangement joins TRBV9 to TRBJ1-2; possibly TRBD1 for D (6 bases). The V gene's germline CDR1 is SGDLS and CDR2 YYNGEE. V gave up 3 bases and J gave up 0 bases, with 12 bases separating them. This CDR3 spans 15 amino acids. The CDR3 sequence is CASSAPDRANYGYTF. The CDR3 DNA is TGTGCCAGCAGCGCCCCGGACAGAGCTAACTATGGCTACACCTTC.

The CDR3 loop is CATSDQAISSTDTQYF. As DNA, the CDR3 is TGTGCCACCAGTGATCAAGCGATTTCTAGCACAGATACGCAGTATTTT. V gene TRBV24-1 combines with J gene TRBJ2-3; D is undetermined. This CDR3 has 16 residues. The V and J ends lost 3 bases and 0 bases respectively, with 12 bases between them. Per germline, CDR1 KGHDR and CDR2 SFDVKD.

The chain recombines TRBV25-1 with TRBJ1-6, with D hard to call. CDR1 and CDR2 (germline): MGHDK, SYGVNS. There are 15 residues in the CDR3. V was clipped by 6 bases and J by 7 bases, with 16 bases between them. The CDR3: CASSDPGGGNSPLHF. The CDR3 DNA sequence: TGTGCCAGCAGCGATCCGGGAGGAGGGAATTCACCCCTCCACTTT.

The rearrangement joins TRBV5-1 to TRBJ2-5, with 9 positions matching TRBD2. V dropped 4 bases and J dropped 1; count of bases not matched to a gene: 5. The CDR3 length is 15 residues. Germline CDR1 and CDR2: SGHRS and YFSETQ. The CDR3 DNA reads as TGCGCCAGCAGCCCGGGACTAGCCCTCCAAGAGACCCAGTACTTC. Its protein is CASSPGLALQETQYF.

The genes are TRBV6-6 and TRBJ2-7, with 11 bases fitting TRBD2. The J segment lost 1 base and the V segment lost 1 base, leaving 3 bases of the junction unmatched. The CDR3 extends over 16 amino acids. Germline CDR1 reads MNHNY; CDR2 reads SVGAGI (reference sequence). The CDR3 here is CASSYLGTSGSYEQYF. The DNA of the CDR3 is TGTGCCAGCAGTTACTTGGGGACTAGCGGATCCTACGAGCAGTACTTC.

This clone was found once. The rearrangement uses TRBV7-3 and TRBJ1-1, with D uncertain. CDR1 is SGHTA and CDR2 is FQGTGA in the germline V gene. The V gene lost 3 bases and the J gene lost 0 bases, with 11 bases spanning the gap. CDR3 length: 15 amino acids. The CDR3 here is CASSFLGTLNTEAFF. The DNA for the CDR3 is TGTGCCAGCAGCTTCCTAGGAACGCTGAACACTGAAGCTTTCTTT.

V is TRBV5-1 and J is TRBJ1-5, with a tentative D call TRBD1 (5 bases). CDR3 length equals 13 residues. Germline assignment: CDR1 SGHRS and CDR2 YFSETQ. V gave up 3 bases and J gave up 4 bases, with 8 bases separating them. The CDR3 loop reads CASSSGGNQPQHF. CDR3 DNA sequence: TGCGCCAGCAGCTCCGGGGGGAATCAGCCCCAGCATTTT.

The chain links TRBV7-9 to TRBJ2-7; 9 bases fit TRBD1. The length of the CDR3 is 15 residues. The germline CDR1 and CDR2 sequences are SEHNR and FQNEAQ (reference sequence). Trimming removed 4 bases from V and 3 bases from J; junction bases left unmatched: 7. CDR3 loop: CASSSDRGVFYEQYF. CDR3 DNA sequence: TGTGCCAGCAGCTCGGACAGGGGTGTTTTCTACGAGCAGTACTTC.